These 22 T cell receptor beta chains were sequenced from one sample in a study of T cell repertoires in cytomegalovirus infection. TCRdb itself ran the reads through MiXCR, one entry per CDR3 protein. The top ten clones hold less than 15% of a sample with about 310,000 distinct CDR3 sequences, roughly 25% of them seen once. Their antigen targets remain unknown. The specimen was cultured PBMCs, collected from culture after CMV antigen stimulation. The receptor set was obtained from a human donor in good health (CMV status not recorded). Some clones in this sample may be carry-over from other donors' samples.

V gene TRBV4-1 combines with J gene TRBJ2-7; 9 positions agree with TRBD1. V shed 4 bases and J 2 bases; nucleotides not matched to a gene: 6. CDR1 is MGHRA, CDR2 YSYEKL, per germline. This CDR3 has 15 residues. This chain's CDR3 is CASSPPGDRAYEQYF. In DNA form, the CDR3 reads TGCGCCAGCAGCCCCCCAGGGGACAGGGCCTACGAGCAGTACTTC.

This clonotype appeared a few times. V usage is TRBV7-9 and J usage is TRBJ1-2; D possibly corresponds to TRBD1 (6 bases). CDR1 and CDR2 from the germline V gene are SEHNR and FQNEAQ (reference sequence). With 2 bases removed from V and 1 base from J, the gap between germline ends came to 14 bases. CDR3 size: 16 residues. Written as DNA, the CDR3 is TGTGCCAGCAGCTTACCGGGACATACGATTAACTATGGCTACACCTTC. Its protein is CASSLPGHTINYGYTF.

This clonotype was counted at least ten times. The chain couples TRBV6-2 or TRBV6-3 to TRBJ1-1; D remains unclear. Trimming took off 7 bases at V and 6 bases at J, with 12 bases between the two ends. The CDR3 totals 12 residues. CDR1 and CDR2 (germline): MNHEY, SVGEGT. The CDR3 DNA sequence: TGTGCCAGCATGAGGTTAAATGCTGAAGCTTTCTTT. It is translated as CASMRLNAEAFF.

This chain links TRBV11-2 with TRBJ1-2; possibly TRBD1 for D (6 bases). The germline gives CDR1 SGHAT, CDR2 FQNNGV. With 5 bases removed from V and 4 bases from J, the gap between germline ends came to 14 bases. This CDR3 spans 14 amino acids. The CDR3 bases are TGTGCCAGCAGCCTCCCAGGGGTAACCTATGGCTACACCTTC. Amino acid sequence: CASSLPGVTYGYTF.

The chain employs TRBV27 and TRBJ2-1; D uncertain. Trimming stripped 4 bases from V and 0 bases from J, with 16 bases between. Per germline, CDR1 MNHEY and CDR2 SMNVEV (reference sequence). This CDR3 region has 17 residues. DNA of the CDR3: TGTGCCAGCAGTTCCTCTCTCGGACGTACCTCCTACAATGAGCAGTTCTTC. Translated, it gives CASSSSLGRTSYNEQFF.

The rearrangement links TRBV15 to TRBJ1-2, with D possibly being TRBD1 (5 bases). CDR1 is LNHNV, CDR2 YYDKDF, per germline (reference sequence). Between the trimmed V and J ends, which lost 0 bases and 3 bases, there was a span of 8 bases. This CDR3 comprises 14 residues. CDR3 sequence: CATSRDKQDYGYTF. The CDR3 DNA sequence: TGTGCCACCAGCAGAGATAAACAGGACTATGGCTACACCTTC.

CDR3 loop: CASSPLDRVATEAFF. CDR3 sequence (DNA): TGTGCCAGCTCACCACTTGACAGGGTGGCCACTGAAGCTTTCTTT. The J gene is TRBJ1-1, the V gene TRBV18; TRBD1 matches 7 bases. The ends lost 1 base at V and 4 bases at J; junction bases unmatched: 6. The germline gives CDR1 KGHSH, CDR2 LQKENI. This CDR3 has 15 amino acids.

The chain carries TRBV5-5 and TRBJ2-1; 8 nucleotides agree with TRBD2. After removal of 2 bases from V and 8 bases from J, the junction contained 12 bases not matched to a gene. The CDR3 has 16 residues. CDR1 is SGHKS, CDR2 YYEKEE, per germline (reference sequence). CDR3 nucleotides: TGTGCCAGCAGCTTTTTGCCGGGAGGGCCCCACGATGAGCAGTTCTTC. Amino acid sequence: CASSFLPGGPHDEQFF.

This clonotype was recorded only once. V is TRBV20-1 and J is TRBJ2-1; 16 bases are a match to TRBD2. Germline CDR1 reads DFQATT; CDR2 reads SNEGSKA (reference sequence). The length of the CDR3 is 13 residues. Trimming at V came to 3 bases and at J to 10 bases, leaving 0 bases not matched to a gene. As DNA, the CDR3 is TGCAGTGCTAGGGGACTAGCGGGAGGGGAGCAGTTCTTC. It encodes CSARGLAGGEQFF.

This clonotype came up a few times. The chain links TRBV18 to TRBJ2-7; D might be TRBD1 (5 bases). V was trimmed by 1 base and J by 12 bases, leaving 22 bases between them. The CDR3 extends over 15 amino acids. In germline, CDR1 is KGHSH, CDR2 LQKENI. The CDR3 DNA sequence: TGTGCCAGCTCACCACGCGAGACAGCGCTTCCGGATGTGTACTTC. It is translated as CASSPRETALPDVYF.

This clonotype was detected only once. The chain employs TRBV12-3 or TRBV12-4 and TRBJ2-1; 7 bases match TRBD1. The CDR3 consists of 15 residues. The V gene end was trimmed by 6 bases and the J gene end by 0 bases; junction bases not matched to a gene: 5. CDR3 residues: CASSTGQSSYNEQFF. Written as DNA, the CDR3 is TGTGCCAGCAGCACGGGACAGTCCTCCTACAATGAGCAGTTCTTC.

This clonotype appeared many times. Here the CDR3 reads CASSSRPGGRNIQYF. CDR3 bases: TGTGCCAGCAGCTCCCGACCAGGGGGAAGAAACATTCAGTACTTC. The rearrangement links TRBV7-6 to TRBJ2-4, with TRBD1 matching over 7 bases. The CDR3 is 15 residues long. Germline-derived CDR1 and CDR2 are SGHVS and FNYEAQ. J gave up 6 bases and V 4 bases, and 9 bases lay outside the gene matches.

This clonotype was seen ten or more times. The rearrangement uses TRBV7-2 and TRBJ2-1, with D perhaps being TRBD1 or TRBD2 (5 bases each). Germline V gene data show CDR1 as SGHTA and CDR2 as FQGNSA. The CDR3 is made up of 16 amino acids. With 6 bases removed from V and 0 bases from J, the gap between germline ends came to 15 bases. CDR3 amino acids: CASRTPGPSSYNEQFF. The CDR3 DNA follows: TGTGCCAGCAGAACGCCGGGACCCAGCTCCTACAATGAGCAGTTCTTC.

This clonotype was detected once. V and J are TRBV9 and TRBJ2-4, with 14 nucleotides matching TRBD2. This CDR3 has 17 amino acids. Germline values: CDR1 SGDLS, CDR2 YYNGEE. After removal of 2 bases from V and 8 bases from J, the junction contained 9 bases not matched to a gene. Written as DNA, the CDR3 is TGTGCCAGCAGCGTCAATGCGGGACTAGCGGGAGTTGACATTCAGTACTTC. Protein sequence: CASSVNAGLAGVDIQYF.

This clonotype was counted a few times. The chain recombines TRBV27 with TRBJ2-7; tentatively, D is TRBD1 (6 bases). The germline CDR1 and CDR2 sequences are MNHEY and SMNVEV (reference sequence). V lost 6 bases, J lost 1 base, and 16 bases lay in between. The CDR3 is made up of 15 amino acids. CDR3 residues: CASRLGQGISYEQYF. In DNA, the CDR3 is TGTGCCAGCAGACTAGGGCAGGGGATTTCCTACGAGCAGTACTTC.

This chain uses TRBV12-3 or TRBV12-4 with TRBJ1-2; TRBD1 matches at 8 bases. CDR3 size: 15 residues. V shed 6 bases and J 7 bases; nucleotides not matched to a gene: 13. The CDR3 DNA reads TGTGCCAGCAGCGCCGAACCGGACAGGGTGGGTGGCTACACCTTC. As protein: CASSAEPDRVGGYTF.

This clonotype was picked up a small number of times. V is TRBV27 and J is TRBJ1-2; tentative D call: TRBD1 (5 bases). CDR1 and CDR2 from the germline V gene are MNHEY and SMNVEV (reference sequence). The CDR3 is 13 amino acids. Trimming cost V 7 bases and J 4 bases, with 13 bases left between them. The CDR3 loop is CASTTGGTYGYTF. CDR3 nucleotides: TGTGCCAGCACGACGGGTGGGACCTATGGCTACACCTTC.

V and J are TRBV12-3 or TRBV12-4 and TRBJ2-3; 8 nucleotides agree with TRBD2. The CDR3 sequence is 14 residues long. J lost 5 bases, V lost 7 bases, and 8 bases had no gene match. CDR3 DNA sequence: TGTGCCAGCATTCGAGCGGGAGTACGAGATACGCAGTATTTT. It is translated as CASIRAGVRDTQYF.

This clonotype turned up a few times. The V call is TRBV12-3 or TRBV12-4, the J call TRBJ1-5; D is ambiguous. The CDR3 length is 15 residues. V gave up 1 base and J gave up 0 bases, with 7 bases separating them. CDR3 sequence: CASSLGVPSNQPQHF. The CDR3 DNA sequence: TGTGCCAGCAGTTTAGGAGTGCCTAGCAATCAGCCCCAGCATTTT.

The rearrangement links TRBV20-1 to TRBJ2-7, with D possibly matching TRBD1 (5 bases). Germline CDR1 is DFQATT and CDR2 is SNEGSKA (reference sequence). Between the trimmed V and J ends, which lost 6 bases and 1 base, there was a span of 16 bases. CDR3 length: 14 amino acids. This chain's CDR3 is CSAHDRSSSYEQYF. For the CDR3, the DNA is TGCAGTGCCCACGACAGATCAAGTTCCTACGAGCAGTACTTC.

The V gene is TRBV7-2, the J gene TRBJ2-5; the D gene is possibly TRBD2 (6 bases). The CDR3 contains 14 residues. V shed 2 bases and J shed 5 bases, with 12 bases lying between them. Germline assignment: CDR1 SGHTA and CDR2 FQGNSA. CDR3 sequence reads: CASSLFGSQETQYF. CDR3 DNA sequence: TGTGCCAGCAGCTTATTCGGGAGTCAGGAGACCCAGTACTTC.

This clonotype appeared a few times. CDR3 nucleotides: TGTGCCAGCAGTTTCGGGAGGGGGAGGGCCTACAATGAGCAGTTCTTC. Translated, it gives CASSFGRGRAYNEQFF. The chain employs TRBV12-3 or TRBV12-4 and TRBJ2-1; TRBD2 agrees at 8 bases. Losses at the gene ends were 3 bases for V and 2 bases for J; bases not matched to a gene: 6. This CDR3 has 16 residues.